This T cell receptor beta chain was identified during a study of CD8 T cells in ankylosing spondylitis. TCRdb re-called the 5' RACE reads through MiXCR, storing one row per CDR3 protein. The sample holds about 220,000 distinct CDR3 sequences, roughly a tenth seen once. The sample holds many counts of this clonotype. CDR3 length: 15 amino acids. Germline lookup yields CDR1 KGHDR and CDR2 SFDVKD. V was clipped by 6 bases and J by 0 bases, with 11 bases between them. The chain is built from TRBV24-1 and TRBJ2-1; D gene ambiguous. The sequence came from a male donor with ankylosing spondylitis or in good health (not recorded which). Material: blood, either unsorted or a sorted T cell fraction (not recorded which). The CDR3 here is CATSPSISSYNEQFF. In DNA form, the CDR3 reads TGTGCCACCAGTCCCAGTATTAGCTCCTACAATGAGCAGTTCTTC.